Below, 11 T cell receptor beta chains from the same sample are listed, as sequenced in a study of T cell responses to AZD1222 COVID-19 vaccine. Generated by immunoSEQ multiplex PCR, the TCRdb table keeps only in-frame clones and is missing some. The top ten hold 8.4% of the sample, which has 87,000 or so clones, roughly 89% seen once. Sequences were derived from peripheral blood, sampled on day 0 of AZD1222 vaccination. The receptors stem from an adult in good health.

V and J are TRBV21-1 and TRBJ2-3; whether TRBD1, the table's D call, matches the DNA was not checked. TRBV21-1 counts as a pseudogene. This CDR3 contains 13 residues. The CDR3 protein is CASSKAGKGAQYF. CDR3 nucleotide sequence: TGTGCCAGCAGCAAAGCGGGAAAGGGGGCGCAGTATTTT.

The genes are TRBV19 and TRBJ1-1; D ambiguous. V lost 3 bases to trimming and J lost 2 bases, with 7 bases between them. This CDR3 comprises 13 residues. Germline CDR1 reads LNHDA; CDR2 reads SQIVND (reference sequence). The CDR3 sequence: CASSIRQNTEAFF. Here the CDR3 DNA reads TGTGCCAGTAGTATTCGTCAAAACACTGAAGCTTTCTTT.

The rearrangement links TRBV12-5 to TRBJ1-1, with D hard to call. Germline V lookup: CDR1 LGHNT, CDR2 FRNRAP. CDR3 length equals 11 residues. V lost 6 bases and J lost 11, with 13 bases in between. Written as DNA, the CDR3 is TGTGCTAGTGGCCCCAACCTCTTGGCTTTCTTT. Translating gives CASGPNLLAFF.

This chain connects TRBV7-9 to TRBJ1-5, with 8 bases aligning to TRBD1. CDR1 SEHNR and CDR2 FQNEAQ come from the germline V gene (reference sequence). The CDR3 contains 16 residues. V dropped 5 bases and J dropped 2; count of bases not matched to a gene: 8. DNA of the CDR3: TGTGCCAGCAGCGAAGGACAGGGAAGTGGCAATCAGCCCCAGCATTTT. It translates to CASSEGQGSGNQPQHF.

This chain links TRBV18 with TRBJ2-1; 9 positions agree with TRBD1. Germline CDR1 and CDR2: KGHSH and LQKENI. The CDR3 has 14 amino acids. J gave up 10 bases and V 3 bases, and 7 bases lay outside the gene matches. The CDR3 region is CASSPVGQGTEQFF. The CDR3 DNA reads as TGTGCCAGCTCACCCGTTGGACAGGGGACAGAGCAGTTCTTC. Full variable domain (missing parts from reference TRBV18 and TRBJ2-1): NAGVMQNPRHLVRRRGQEARLRCSPMKGHSHVYWYRQLPEEGLKFMVYLQKENIIDESGMPKERFSAEFPKEGPSILRIQQVVRGDSAAYFCASSPVGQGTEQFFGPGTRLTVL.

The genes are TRBV6-5 and TRBJ2-7; 7 bases fit TRBD1. V lost 2 bases to trimming and J lost 6 bases; unmatched junction nucleotides: 7. Looked up from germline, CDR1 is MNHEY and CDR2 is SVGAGI. The CDR3 covers 14 residues. CDR3 in amino acids: CASSYGTDPGEQYF. The CDR3 DNA follows: TGTGCCAGCAGTTACGGGACAGACCCTGGCGAGCAGTACTTC.

This sequence joins TRBV7-9 and TRBJ2-1; D remains ambiguous. V was clipped by 2 bases and J by 8 bases, with 4 bases between them. The CDR3 has 11 amino acids. Germline CDR1 is SEHNR and CDR2 is FQNEAQ (reference sequence). CDR3 coding DNA: TGTGCCAGCAGCTTAACGGATGAGCAGTTCTTC. As protein: CASSLTDEQFF.

The chain is built from TRBV9 and TRBJ1-4; D is possibly TRBD1 (5 bases). The germline V gene encodes CDR1 SGDLS and CDR2 YYNGEE. The CDR3 loop spans 17 amino acids. Trimming removed 2 bases at V and 4 bases at J, with 18 bases between. The DNA of the CDR3 is TGTGCCAGCAGCGTTTGGCGGCGTAATAGGGGTAATGAAAAACTGTTTTTT. Protein: CASSVWRRNRGNEKLFF.

The chain links TRBV5-1 to TRBJ1-1; no clear D. Germline CDR1 reads SGHRS; CDR2 reads YFSETQ. The V and J ends lost 2 bases and 0 bases respectively, with 8 bases between them. The CDR3 has 14 residues. CDR3 nucleotides: TGCGCCAGCAGCTTAGCAGAAATGAACACTGAAGCTTTCTTT. This translates into CASSLAEMNTEAFF.

The V call is TRBV25-1, the J call TRBJ1-6; D uncertain. This CDR3 is built from 15 residues. Germline CDR1 MGHDK, CDR2 SYGVNS. V was cut by 6 bases and J by 7 bases, with 16 bases left in between. The CDR3 loop is CASRPAPGGNSPLHF. In DNA, the CDR3 is TGTGCCAGCAGGCCCGCCCCCGGTGGGAATTCACCCCTCCACTTT.

The chain is built from TRBV14 and TRBJ1-2; D is unclear. V lost 0 bases and J 3 bases, leaving 14 bases between the germline ends. CDR3 length equals 16 residues. Germline CDR1 is SGHDN and CDR2 is FVKESK. CDR3 nucleotides: TGTGCCAGCAGCCAAGATACGTTGGGCAGCCACTATGGCTACACCTTC. It translates to CASSQDTLGSHYGYTF.